A selection of T cell receptor beta chains follows, all from one sample in a study of a mutant IDH1 vaccine in newly diagnosed glioma. The antigens of these receptors remain unknown. Produced via immunoSEQ multiplex PCR; TCRdb's table is partial and in-frame only. The sample yields 30,000 to 40,000 clones, roughly 89% seen once. The sequencing here drew on PBMCs, taken from a glioma patient whose treatment included an IDH1 peptide vaccine. All receptors come from a woman aged 25 to 39 with glioma. The CDR3 runs from the conserved cysteine through the conserved F or W. A D gene is named only where the DNA matches it firmly. Not all rows give a size; the values are once, few, many and, for expanded clones, a class.

j_call clone_size v_call d_call cdr3_nt cdr3_aa
TRBJ2-3 NA TRBV29-1 NA TGCAGCGGTGCGGCCGGGACTCCCCTCGATACGCAGTATTTT CSGAAGTPLDTQYF
TRBJ1-2 NA TRBV5-1 NA TGCGCCACGAAAATTGTATACCCAGGGGCTAACTATGGCTACACCTTC CATKIVYPGANYGYTF
TRBJ1-2 NA TRBV19 NA TGTGCCTCTCAAAGCGCGCAGTTACCCCTTGGGGAGGGCTACACCTTC CASQSAQLPLGEGYTF
TRBJ2-7 NA TRBV9 TRBD1 TGTGCCAGCAGCGTAGGACAGGGGGCCTCCTACGAGCAGTACTTC CASSVGQGASYEQYF
TRBJ2-7 NA TRBV5-6 NA TGTGCCAGCAGCTTTAGGCAGGGTTGGGAGCAGTACTTC CASSFRQGWEQYF
TRBJ1-2 NA TRBV4-1 NA TGCGCCAGCAGTCCCCCCGGGACAAGTGAAGGCTACACCTTC CASSPPGTSEGYTF
TRBJ1-6 NA TRBV1 NA TGCACCAGCAGCCAAACACAGGGGTATGAGGGTTCACCCCTCCACTTT CTSSQTQGYEGSPLHF
TRBJ2-1 NA TRBV10-3 NA TGTGCCATCAGTTCCCTGACCAATGAGCAGTTCTTC CAISSLTNEQFF
TRBJ1-6 once TRBV14 NA TGTGCCAGCAGCCCCGGGGCACTCGGTTCACCCCTCCACTTT CASSPGALGSPLHF
TRBJ1-3 NA TRBV2 NA TGTGCCAGCAGTAGACAGGCCACTGGAAACACCATATATTTT CASSRQATGNTIYF
TRBJ1-2 NA TRBV4-3 NA TGCGCCAGCAGCCAAGATCGAGACCAGGATCGCTATGGCTACACCTTC CASSQDRDQDRYGYTF
TRBJ1-5 NA TRBV4-1 NA TGCGCCAGCAGCCAAGGACAGATTAGCAATCAGCCCCAGCATTTT CASSQGQISNQPQHF
TRBJ1-1 NA TRBV5-4 NA TGTGCCAGCAGCATTACAGGCGGCGAAGCTTTCTTT CASSITGGEAFF
TRBJ2-7 NA TRBV5-1 NA TGCGCCAGCACCGGGGGTCTTAACGAGCAGTACTTC CASTGGLNEQYF
TRBJ2-2 once TRBV7-8 TRBD2 TGTGCCACCCTAGGGGGACTAGCCACCGGGGAGCTGTTTTTT CATLGGLATGELFF
TRBJ1-1 few TRBV6-5 TRBD1 TGTGCCAGCAACCGGGACAGGAAAAGCACTGAAGCTTTCTTT CASNRDRKSTEAFF